The 3 T cell receptor beta chains below all came from one sample that was sequenced in a study of blood T cell repertoires in COVID-19 (TCRdb year 2020). The method behind the library was the immunoSEQ multiplex PCR assay. This is the immuneACCESS table as TCRdb keeps it, with only in-frame sequences that have V and J called. A part of the clones is gone; compared with another copy, unresolved V genes explain less than half, and the rest is unexplained. The sample table shows 95,000 to 150,000 clones, and 84% are seen once. In total, the top ten clones hold 3% to 4.5% of the sample. The sample comprised PBMCs or T cells enriched from blood (not recorded which). The receptors derive from a woman in her 30s who had recovered from COVID-19.

This chain links TRBV7-6 with TRBJ2-7; 10 nucleotides agree with TRBD1. The CDR3 is 15 residues long. Germline trimming cut 0 bases from V and 3 bases from J; bases unmatched to any gene: 2. Germline CDR1 SGHVS, CDR2 FNYEAQ. CDR3 DNA sequence: TGTGCCAGCAGCTTAGCGGGGACAGGGGTCTACGAGCAGTACTTC. Residues: CASSLAGTGVYEQYF.

This clone was counted a few times. J is TRBJ1-1 and V is TRBV5-4; TRBD1 might be the D (6 bases). Trimming took off 4 bases at V and 6 bases at J, with 16 bases between the two ends. Germline V gene sequence: CDR1 SGHNT, CDR2 YYREEE (reference sequence). The CDR3 is 14 residues long. The CDR3 region has the DNA TGTGCCAGCAGCCCAGTCACAGGGAAGGCTGAAGCTTTCTTT. Translated: CASSPVTGKAEAFF.

The V call is TRBV30, the J call TRBJ2-1, with a weak D call TRBD1 (6 bases). This CDR3 has 19 residues. The ends were cut back, 3 bases at V and 3 bases at J, with 27 bases in the middle. Germline CDR1 is GTSNPN and CDR2 is SVGIG (reference sequence). CDR3 residues: CAWSPDTYGDTRVYNEQFF. CDR3 coding DNA: TGTGCCTGGAGCCCCGATACCTATGGGGACACTAGGGTCTACAATGAGCAGTTCTTC.